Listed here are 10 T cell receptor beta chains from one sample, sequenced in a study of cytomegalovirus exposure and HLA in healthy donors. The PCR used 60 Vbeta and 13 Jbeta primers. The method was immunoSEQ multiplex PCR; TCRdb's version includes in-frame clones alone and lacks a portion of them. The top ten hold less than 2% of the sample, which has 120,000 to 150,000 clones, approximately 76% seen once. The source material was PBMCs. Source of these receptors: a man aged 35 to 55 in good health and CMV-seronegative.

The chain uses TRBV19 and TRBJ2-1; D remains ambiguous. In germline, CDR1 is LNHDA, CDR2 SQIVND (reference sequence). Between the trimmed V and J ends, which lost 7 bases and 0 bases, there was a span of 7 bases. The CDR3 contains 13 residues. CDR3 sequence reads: CASTLSSYNEQFF. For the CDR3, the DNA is TGTGCCAGTACCTTGTCCTCCTACAATGAGCAGTTCTTC.

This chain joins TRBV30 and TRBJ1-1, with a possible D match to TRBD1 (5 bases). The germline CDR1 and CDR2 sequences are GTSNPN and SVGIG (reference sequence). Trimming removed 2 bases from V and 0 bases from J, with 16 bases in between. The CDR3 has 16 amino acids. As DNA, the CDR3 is TGTGCCTGGAGTAACGATATATGGACAATGAACACTGAAGCTTTCTTT. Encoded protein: CAWSNDIWTMNTEAFF.

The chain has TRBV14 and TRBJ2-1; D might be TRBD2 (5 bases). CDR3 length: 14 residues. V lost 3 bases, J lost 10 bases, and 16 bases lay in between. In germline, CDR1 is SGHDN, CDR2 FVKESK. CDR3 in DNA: TGTGCCAGCAGCCACCTCCTCATGCCGGGGGAGCAGTTCTTC. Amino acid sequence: CASSHLLMPGEQFF.

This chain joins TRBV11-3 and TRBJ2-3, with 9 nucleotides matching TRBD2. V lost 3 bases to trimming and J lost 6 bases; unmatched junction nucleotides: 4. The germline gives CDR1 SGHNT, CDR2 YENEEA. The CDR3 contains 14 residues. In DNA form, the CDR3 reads TGTGCCAGCAGCTTTACTCTAGCGGGGGATACGCAGTATTTT. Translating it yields CASSFTLAGDTQYF. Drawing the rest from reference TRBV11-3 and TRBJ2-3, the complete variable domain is EAGVVQSPRYKIIEKKQPVAFWCNPISGHNTLYWYLQNLGQGPELLIRYENEEAVDDSQLPKDRFSAERLKGVDSTLKIQPAELGDSAVYLCASSFTLAGDTQYFGPGTRLTVL.

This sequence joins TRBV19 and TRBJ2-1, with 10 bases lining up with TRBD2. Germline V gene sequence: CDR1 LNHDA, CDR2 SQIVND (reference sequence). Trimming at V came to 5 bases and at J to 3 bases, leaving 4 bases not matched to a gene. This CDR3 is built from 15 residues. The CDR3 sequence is CASSLTSGDYNEQFF. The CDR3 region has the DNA TGTGCCAGTAGTCTCACTAGCGGGGACTACAATGAGCAGTTCTTC.

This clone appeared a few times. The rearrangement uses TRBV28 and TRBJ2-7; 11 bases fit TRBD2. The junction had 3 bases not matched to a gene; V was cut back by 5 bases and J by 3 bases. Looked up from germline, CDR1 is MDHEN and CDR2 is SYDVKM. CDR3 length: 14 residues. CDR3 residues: CASSVAGGFYEQYF. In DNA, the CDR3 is TGTGCCAGCAGTGTAGCGGGAGGGTTCTACGAGCAGTACTTC.

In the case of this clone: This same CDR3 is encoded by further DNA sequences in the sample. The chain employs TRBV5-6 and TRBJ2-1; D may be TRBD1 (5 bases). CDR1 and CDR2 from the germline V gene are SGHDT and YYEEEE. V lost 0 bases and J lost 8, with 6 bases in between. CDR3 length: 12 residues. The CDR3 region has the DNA TGTGCCAGCAGCTTGGTAGGGGATGAGCAGTTCTTC. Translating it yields CASSLVGDEQFF.

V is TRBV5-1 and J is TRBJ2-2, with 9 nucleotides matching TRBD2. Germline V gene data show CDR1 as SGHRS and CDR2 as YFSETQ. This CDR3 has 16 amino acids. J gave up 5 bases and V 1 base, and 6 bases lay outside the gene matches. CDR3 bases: TGCGCCAGCAGCTTGACCCTTCTAGCGGGGACCGGGGAGCTGTTTTTT. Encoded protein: CASSLTLLAGTGELFF.

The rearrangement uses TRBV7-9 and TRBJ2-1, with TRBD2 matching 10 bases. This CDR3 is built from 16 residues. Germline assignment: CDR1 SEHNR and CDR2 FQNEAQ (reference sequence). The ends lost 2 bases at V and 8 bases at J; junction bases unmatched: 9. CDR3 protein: CASSLTGLAVEDEQFF. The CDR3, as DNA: TGTGCCAGCAGCTTAACAGGACTAGCGGTAGAGGATGAGCAGTTCTTC. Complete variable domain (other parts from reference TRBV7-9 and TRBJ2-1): DTGVSQNPRHKITKRGQNVTFRCDPISEHNRLYWYRQTLGQGPEFLTYFQNEAQLEKSRLLSDRFSAERPKGSFSTLEIQRTEQGDSAMYLCASSLTGLAVEDEQFFGPGTRLTVL.

The CDR3 region is CASSDRLKNTGELFF. In DNA form, the CDR3 reads TGTGCCAGCAGCGACAGGTTAAAGAACACCGGGGAGCTGTTTTTT. V and J are TRBV6-1 and TRBJ2-2; D is perhaps TRBD1 (6 bases). V was cut by 6 bases and J by 1 base, with 12 bases left in between. This CDR3 spans 15 amino acids. Germline V gene data show CDR1 as MNHNS and CDR2 as SASEGT.